This is a list of T cell receptor beta chains from one sample in a study of HIV-infected patients and healthy controls. TCRdb re-analysed the 5' RACE reads in MiXCR, keeping a single row per CDR3 protein. The profile covers under 70,000 distinct CDR3 sequences, with roughly 21% appearing a single time and 1.4% taken by the ten largest. The sequenced sample consisted of CD4+ T cells from blood. The receptors derive from a human donor in good health. The CDR3 runs from the conserved cysteine through the conserved F or W. Fields, in order: V gene, clone size, J gene, D gene, CDR3 length, CDR3 DNA, CDR3 protein. D genes are given only for firm matches. Not every row has a clone size; where given, it reads once, few, many or a size class.

V: TRBV10-3
size: .
J: TRBJ1-6
D: TRBD1
length: 14
DNA: TGTGCCATCAGGGGGACAGGTGATAATTCACCCCTCCACTTT
CDR3: CAIRGTGDNSPLHF

V: TRBV29-1
size: .
J: TRBJ1-1
D: .
length: 12
DNA: TGCAGCGCCTCTCGGATTAATACTGAAGCTTTCTTT
CDR3: CSASRINTEAFF

V: TRBV4-3
size: many
J: TRBJ1-1
D: .
length: 14
DNA: TGCGCCAGCAGCCGGCGTCCAGAGAACACTGAAGCTTTCTTT
CDR3: CASSRRPENTEAFF

V: TRBV2
size: once
J: TRBJ2-2
D: .
length: 13
DNA: TGTGCCAGCAGTGCCATGGAGGCCGGGGAGCTGTTTTTT
CDR3: CASSAMEAGELFF

V: TRBV7-2
size: many
J: TRBJ1-5
D: .
length: 15
DNA: TGTGCCAGCAGCCCTCTGCACGGGCCCAATCAGCCCCAGCATTTT
CDR3: CASSPLHGPNQPQHF

V: TRBV23-1
size: .
J: TRBJ1-1
D: TRBD1
length: 21
DNA: TGCGCCAGCAGCCAAACTATCCCGGGACAGGGGCCCGAAACCAGGGACACTGAAGCTTTCTTT
CDR3: CASSQTIPGQGPETRDTEAFF

V: TRBV7-8
size: many
J: TRBJ2-3
D: .
length: 15
DNA: TGTGCCAGCAGCTTAAGGGGGGCCCCCACAGATACGCAGTATTTT
CDR3: CASSLRGAPTDTQYF

V: TRBV6-2/TRBV6-3
size: few
J: TRBJ1-1
D: TRBD1
length: 14
DNA: TGTGCCAGCAGACAACAGGGGATGAACACTGAAGCTTTCTTT
CDR3: CASRQQGMNTEAFF

V: TRBV30
size: few
J: TRBJ2-7
D: TRBD1
length: 14
DNA: TGTGCCTGGAGTCTGACAGGGGGGTCCTACGAGCAGTACTTC
CDR3: CAWSLTGGSYEQYF

V: TRBV3-1
size: few
J: TRBJ2-1
D: .
length: 16
DNA: TGTGCCAGCAGCCACCGTAGCGGACGCTCCTACAATGAGCAGTTCTTC
CDR3: CASSHRSGRSYNEQFF

V: TRBV6-5
size: few
J: TRBJ1-6
D: .
length: 13
DNA: TGTGCCAGCAGGCGCGACTCAAATTCACCCCTCCACTTT
CDR3: CASRRDSNSPLHF

V: TRBV9
size: .
J: TRBJ1-1
D: .
length: 15
DNA: TGTGCCAGCAGCGTAGTAGGGGGAGGGGACACTGAAGCTTTCTTT
CDR3: CASSVVGGGDTEAFF

V: TRBV9
size: many
J: TRBJ2-1
D: .
length: 14
DNA: TGTGCCAGCAGCCCAGAAGGGACGTATACTGAGCAGTTCTTC
CDR3: CASSPEGTYTEQFF

V: TRBV20-1
size: few
J: TRBJ1-1
D: .
length: 14
DNA: TGCAGTGCTAGAGACCTGTCGGAGGGCCGGCGAGCTTTCTTT
CDR3: CSARDLSEGRRAFF

V: TRBV2
size: few
J: TRBJ1-2
D: TRBD1
length: 16
DNA: TGTGCCAGCTTGCCTAATCCGGGACAGGGGCCAGAAGGCTACACCTTC
CDR3: CASLPNPGQGPEGYTF

V: TRBV6-5
size: few
J: TRBJ1-4
D: TRBD1
length: 14
DNA: TGTGCCAGCAGACCCGACAGGGGACGTGAAAAACTGTTTTTT
CDR3: CASRPDRGREKLFF

V: TRBV29-1
size: many
J: TRBJ1-1
D: .
length: 14
DNA: TGCAGCGTCACTCCAAAAGGCCGGAACACTGAAGCTTTCTTT
CDR3: CSVTPKGRNTEAFF

V: TRBV20-1
size: .
J: TRBJ2-7
D: .
length: 13
DNA: TGCAGTGCCCACCGGCCAGGGACCTACGAGCAGTACTTC
CDR3: CSAHRPGTYEQYF

V: TRBV5-6
size: .
J: TRBJ2-1
D: TRBD2
length: 14
DNA: TGTGCCAGCAGCTCAGCCGGGAGGAAGGGTGAGCAGTTCTTC
CDR3: CASSSAGRKGEQFF

V: TRBV6-6
size: many
J: TRBJ2-4
D: .
length: 12
DNA: TGTGCCAGCAGTTACATAGAGAACATTCAGTACTTC
CDR3: CASSYIENIQYF

V: TRBV27
size: many
J: TRBJ1-2
D: .
length: 14
DNA: TGTGCCAGCAGTTTATCGGAGGGCAGTGGTGGCTACACCTTC
CDR3: CASSLSEGSGGYTF

V: TRBV5-1
size: few
J: TRBJ2-5
D: TRBD2
length: 16
DNA: TGCGCCAGCAGCGGGAGACTAGCGGGACGGCAAGAGACCCAGTACTTC
CDR3: CASSGRLAGRQETQYF

V: TRBV7-9
size: many
J: TRBJ1-1
D: .
length: 13
DNA: TGTGCCAGCAGCGCATCAGGGGTCACTGAAGCTTTCTTT
CDR3: CASSASGVTEAFF

V: TRBV5-1
size: .
J: TRBJ2-7
D: .
length: 15
DNA: TGCGCCAGCAGCTTCGGGGGTTCCGTGGGTACCGAGCAGTACTTC
CDR3: CASSFGGSVGTEQYF

V: TRBV3-1
size: .
J: TRBJ2-3
D: .
length: 15
DNA: TGTGCCAGCAGCCCTCAGGGGAGCGGCCCAGATACGCAGTATTTT
CDR3: CASSPQGSGPDTQYF

V: TRBV18
size: many
J: TRBJ2-1
D: TRBD2
length: 15
DNA: TGTGCCAGCTCACCCAGAGCGGGGGTCCCCCCTGAGCAGTTCTTC
CDR3: CASSPRAGVPPEQFF

V: TRBV7-7
size: .
J: TRBJ2-5
D: TRBD2
length: 15
DNA: TGTGCTAGCAGCTTAGGCGGGGGGCTGGGAGAGACCCAGTACTTC
CDR3: CASSLGGGLGETQYF

V: TRBV12-3/TRBV12-4
size: few
J: TRBJ2-1
D: .
length: 14
DNA: TGTGCCAACTCCCCCACAGGATACTACAATGAGCAGTTCTTC
CDR3: CANSPTGYYNEQFF

V: TRBV20-1
size: many
J: TRBJ2-1
D: .
length: 12
DNA: TGCAGTGCTAGAGATTTCAAAGATGAGCAGTTCTTC
CDR3: CSARDFKDEQFF

V: TRBV11-1
size: many
J: TRBJ2-5
D: TRBD1
length: 17
DNA: TGTGCCAGCAGCTTAGACCACGGACAGGGGGCCGGTGGGACCCAGTACTTC
CDR3: CASSLDHGQGAGGTQYF

V: TRBV6-5
size: few
J: TRBJ1-3
D: .
length: 15
DNA: TGTGCCAGCAGTTACTCTAGGGGCTCTGGAAACACCATATATTTT
CDR3: CASSYSRGSGNTIYF

V: TRBV6-2/TRBV6-3
size: many
J: TRBJ1-1
D: .
length: 13
DNA: TGTGCCAGCCGACTCGCAGGGAGGACTGAAGCTTTCTTT
CDR3: CASRLAGRTEAFF

V: TRBV12-3/TRBV12-4
size: .
J: TRBJ2-2
D: TRBD2
length: 16
DNA: TGTGCCAGCAGTTTTCGTTTAGCGGGGGGGTCCGGGGAGCTGTTTTTT
CDR3: CASSFRLAGGSGELFF

V: TRBV19
size: .
J: TRBJ1-5
D: .
length: 13
DNA: TGTGCCAGTAGTCTACAGCTCAATCAGCCCCAGCATTTT
CDR3: CASSLQLNQPQHF

V: TRBV29-1
size: many
J: TRBJ1-1
D: .
length: 13
DNA: TGCAGCGTTGAACCCCAAATGAACACTGAAGCTTTCTTT
CDR3: CSVEPQMNTEAFF

V: TRBV18
size: .
J: TRBJ1-1
D: .
length: 14
DNA: TGTGCCAGCTCACTCCGAGGCGGAAACACTGAAGCTTTCTTT
CDR3: CASSLRGGNTEAFF

V: TRBV12-3/TRBV12-4
size: many
J: TRBJ1-2
D: .
length: 14
DNA: TGTGCCAGCAGTTTAGGCAGACCCAACTATGGCTACACCTTC
CDR3: CASSLGRPNYGYTF

V: TRBV24-1
size: few
J: TRBJ2-2
D: .
length: 13
DNA: TGTGCCACCAGTGTGCGGGACACCGGGGAGCTGTTTTTT
CDR3: CATSVRDTGELFF

V: TRBV16
size: many
J: TRBJ2-7
D: .
length: 13
DNA: TGTGCCAGCAGCCGGGACAACTCCTACGAGCAGTACTTC
CDR3: CASSRDNSYEQYF

V: TRBV12-3/TRBV12-4
size: .
J: TRBJ2-3
D: .
length: 17
DNA: TGTGCCAGCAGTCCCGGGCTCCTGGCCTTCTTTGCAGATACGCAGTATTTT
CDR3: CASSPGLLAFFADTQYF

V: TRBV7-2
size: .
J: TRBJ1-2
D: .
length: 17
DNA: TGTGCCAGCAGCCAAGGACTAAATAGTCGGGACGACTATGGCTACACCTTC
CDR3: CASSQGLNSRDDYGYTF

V: TRBV20-1
size: .
J: TRBJ1-4
D: TRBD1
length: 15
DNA: TGCAGTGCTAGGGGTGTTGAGGGGGCGGAGGAAAAACTGTTTTTT
CDR3: CSARGVEGAEEKLFF

V: TRBV6-2/TRBV6-3
size: .
J: TRBJ2-1
D: .
length: 16
DNA: TGTGCCAGCAGTTTTCCTCCCGGGACTTACTACAATGAGCAGTTCTTC
CDR3: CASSFPPGTYYNEQFF

V: TRBV5-6
size: .
J: TRBJ1-4
D: .
length: 14
DNA: TGTGCCAGCAGCTTCGGACAGCGTAATGAAAAACTGTTTTTT
CDR3: CASSFGQRNEKLFF